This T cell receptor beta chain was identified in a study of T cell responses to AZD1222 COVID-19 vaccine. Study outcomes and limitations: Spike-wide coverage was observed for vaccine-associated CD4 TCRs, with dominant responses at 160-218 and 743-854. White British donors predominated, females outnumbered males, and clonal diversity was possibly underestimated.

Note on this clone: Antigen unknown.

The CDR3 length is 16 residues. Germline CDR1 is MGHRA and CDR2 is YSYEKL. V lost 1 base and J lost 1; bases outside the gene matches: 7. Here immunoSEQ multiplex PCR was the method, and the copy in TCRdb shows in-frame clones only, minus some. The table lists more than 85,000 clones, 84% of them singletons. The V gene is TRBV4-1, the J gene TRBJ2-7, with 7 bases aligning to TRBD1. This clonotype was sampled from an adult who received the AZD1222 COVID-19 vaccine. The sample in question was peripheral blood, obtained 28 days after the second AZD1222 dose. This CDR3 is CASSQAETGLSYEQYF. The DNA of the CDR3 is TGCGCCAGCAGCCAAGCCGAGACAGGGCTTTCCTACGAGCAGTACTTC.